This TCR beta chain was sequenced in a study of blood T cell repertoires in COVID-19. Produced via immunoSEQ multiplex PCR; TCRdb's table is partial and in-frame only. This table has a few hundred thousand clones, over 75% appearing once. Across about two dozen US areas, participants ranged in age from about 18 to 89 years. This clone appeared a single time. The sequence was obtained from a woman aged 18-30 years who had recovered from COVID-19. The sequenced sample consisted of PBMCs or T cells enriched from blood (not recorded which).

The DNA for the CDR3 is TGCGCCAGCAGCAGTGAGGCCCAAGAGACCCAGTACTTC. Translation gives CASSSEAQETQYF. The V and J genes are TRBV5-1 and TRBJ2-5; D is uncertain. The V end was cut by 4 bases, the J end by 1 base, with 8 bases between. This CDR3 contains 13 residues. In germline, CDR1 is SGHRS, CDR2 YFSETQ.